This TCR beta chain emerged from a study of T cell changes during pregnancy in multiple sclerosis. Some clones are missing from TCRdb's copy, which holds only in-frame ones; the method was immunoSEQ multiplex PCR. The top ten hold 2.3% of the sample, which has some 70,000 clones, about 90% seen once. V was clipped by 4 bases and J by 5 bases; unmatched bases: 1. The CDR3 is 13 residues long. The germline gives CDR1 SGHNT, CDR2 YYREEE (reference sequence). This specimen was peripheral blood, taken in the first trimester of pregnancy. This sequence was found in a female donor with multiple sclerosis, enrolled in a pregnancy study. This chain uses TRBV5-4 with TRBJ2-5; 11 nucleotides match TRBD2. In DNA form, the CDR3 reads TGTGCCAGCAGCCCTAGCGGGGGGGAGACCCAGTACTTC. Translating gives CASSPSGGETQYF. Complete variable domain (other parts from reference TRBV5-4 and TRBJ2-5): ETGVTQSPTHLIKTRGQQVTLRCSSQSGHNTVSWYQQALGQGPQFIFQYYREEENGRGNFPPRFSGLQFPNYSSELNVNALELDDSALYLCASSPSGGETQYFGPGTRLLVL.